Each of the 20 T cell receptor beta chains below was sequenced from the same sample in a study of shared clonotypes between healthy human individuals. Clones were read by immunoSEQ multiplex PCR, and TCRdb kept only the in-frame ones, dropping some. The sample lists over 2,000,000 clones; over 85% were seen once. As defined, naive CD8 cells were CD45RO-negative and positively selected for CCR7, with terminally differentiated effector memory CD45RA+ cells excluded. Sequencing was done on a sample of naive CD8+ T cells from PBMCs. These receptors were obtained from a young man in good health. Some clones in this sample may be carry-over from other donors' samples.

The chain couples TRBV6-6 to TRBJ1-2; 8 bases match TRBD1. V dropped 3 bases and J dropped 6; count of bases not matched to a gene: 12. Germline V gives CDR1 MNHNY, CDR2 SVGAGI (reference sequence). The CDR3 contains 16 residues. Here the CDR3 DNA reads TGTGCCAGCAGTTATTGGTTGACAGGGGACGAGAATGGCTACACCTTC. It specifies CASSYWLTGDENGYTF.

The J gene is TRBJ2-6, the V gene TRBV5-1; tentatively, D is TRBD1 or TRBD2 (5 bases each). This CDR3 has 21 amino acids. Deletions cut 0 bases from V and 6 bases from J, with 28 bases between. Germline CDR1 is SGHRS and CDR2 is YFSETQ. CDR3 in DNA: TGCGCCAGCAGCTTGGTTTGGGACGGGGACCTCTCGTTAGTCGCGGCCAACGTCCTGACTTTC. Translating gives CASSLVWDGDLSLVAANVLTF.

The chain uses TRBV7-3 and TRBJ2-2; no reliable D call. The CDR3 loop spans 14 amino acids. Germline values: CDR1 SGHTA, CDR2 FQGTGA. Trimming shortened V by 2 bases and J by 1 base, and 5 bases separated the two germline ends. The chain's CDR3 is CASSLYLNTGELFF. Here the CDR3 DNA reads TGTGCCAGCAGCTTATACCTGAACACCGGGGAGCTGTTTTTT. Full variable domain (outside the CDR3, taken from reference TRBV7-3 and TRBJ2-2): GAGVSQTPSNKVTEKGKYVELRCDPISGHTALYWYRQSLGQGPEFLIYFQGTGAADDSGLPNDRFFAVRPEGSVSTLKIQRTERGDSAVYLCASSLYLNTGELFFGEGSRLTVL.

The chain combines TRBV19 with TRBJ1-1, with TRBD1 as a possible D gene (6 bases). The CDR3 is made up of 17 amino acids. Germline V CDR1 and CDR2: LNHDA, SQIVND (reference sequence). Trimming pared 4 bases from V and 1 base from J, leaving 19 bases between. Here the CDR3 reads CASSTGKIRGWNTEAFF. The CDR3 DNA follows: TGTGCCAGTAGTACCGGAAAAATCAGGGGTTGGAACACTGAAGCTTTCTTT.

DNA for the CDR3: TGTGCCAGCAGCGCACTAGCGGGAGGGCCCTTAGAGCAGTTCTTC. It specifies CASSALAGGPLEQFF. The V and J genes are TRBV9 and TRBJ2-1, with 13 bases fitting TRBD2. CDR3 length: 15 amino acids. The germline gives CDR1 SGDLS, CDR2 YYNGEE. J was trimmed by 10 bases and V by 3 bases; bases with no gene match: 7. The full variable domain, in which reference TRBV9 and TRBJ2-1 provide the parts outside the CDR3, is DSGVTQTPKHLITATGQRVTLRCSPRSGDLSVYWYQQSLDQGLQFLIQYYNGEERAKGNILERFSAQQFPDLHSELNLSSLELGDSALYFCASSALAGGPLEQFFGPGTRLTVL.

The CDR3 loop is CASSTRTGKNEQFF. CDR3 coding DNA: TGTGCCAGCAGCACCCGGACAGGGAAGAATGAGCAGTTCTTC. The chain uses TRBV11-3 and TRBJ2-1; 8 bases match TRBD1. The germline CDR1 and CDR2 sequences are SGHNT and YENEEA. The CDR3 has 14 amino acids. The V and J ends lost 5 bases and 7 bases, in that order; junction bases with no gene match: 7.

The V call is TRBV5-4, the J call TRBJ1-1; 7 bases align to TRBD1. This CDR3 contains 16 residues. The trim removed 1 base at V and 1 base at J, leaving 7 bases unmatched. Germline V gene data show CDR1 as SGHNT and CDR2 as YYREEE (reference sequence). The CDR3 coding sequence is TGTGCCAGCAGCTTGTTCCCAGGGGGTCCGAACACTGAAGCTTTCTTT. It encodes CASSLFPGGPNTEAFF.

This clone was seen a single time. Distinct nucleotide sequences in the sample also encode this CDR3. The chain has TRBV7-9 and TRBJ2-5; D call uncertain. CDR1 is SEHNR, CDR2 FQNEAQ, per germline (reference sequence). CDR3 size: 12 residues. V lost 5 bases and J lost 1, with 5 bases in between. The CDR3: CASSPLQETQYF. The CDR3 nucleotides are TGTGCCAGCAGCCCCCTCCAAGAGACCCAGTACTTC.

The J gene is TRBJ2-7, the V gene TRBV25-1; possible D gene TRBD2, 6 bases. V was cut by 3 bases and J by 2 bases, with 8 bases left in between. The CDR3 covers 13 residues. Per the germline V gene, CDR1 is MGHDK and CDR2 is SYGVNS. Here the CDR3 reads CASSDRLAYEQYF. CDR3 nucleotide sequence: TGTGCCAGCAGTGATAGACTAGCCTACGAGCAGTACTTC.

The chain combines TRBV5-1 with TRBJ1-1, with D possibly TRBD1 on 6 matching bases. The CDR3 is made up of 15 amino acids. With 0 bases removed from V and 0 bases from J, the gap between germline ends came to 9 bases. Per the germline V gene, CDR1 is SGHRS and CDR2 is YFSETQ. In nucleotides, the CDR3 is TGCGCCAGCAGCTTGGCACGACAGGTGAACACTGAAGCTTTCTTT. Translation: CASSLARQVNTEAFF.

The chain employs TRBV7-9 and TRBJ1-1; weak D call: TRBD1 (6 bases). The CDR3 has 13 residues. Germline V gene sequence: CDR1 SEHNR, CDR2 FQNEAQ (reference sequence). V was pared by 6 bases and J by 4 bases, with 12 bases between. The CDR3 is CASRRGLGTEAFF. In nucleotides, the CDR3 is TGTGCCAGCAGGCGGGGGCTGGGCACTGAAGCTTTCTTT.

The CDR3 region is CASRHSSVNYGYTF. CDR3 nucleotides: TGTGCCAGCAGGCACAGTAGCGTGAACTATGGCTACACCTTC. The rearrangement uses TRBV7-2 and TRBJ1-2; D not resolved. V lost 6 bases and J 2 bases, leaving 13 bases between the germline ends. The V gene's germline CDR1 is SGHTA and CDR2 FQGNSA. The CDR3 extends over 14 amino acids.

V is TRBV6-5 and J is TRBJ1-2; D is ambiguous. V was cut by 0 bases and J by 5 bases, with 16 bases left in between. In germline, CDR1 is MNHEY, CDR2 SVGAGI. The CDR3 loop spans 16 amino acids. The CDR3: CASSYSRFSGDYGYTF. The CDR3 DNA is TGTGCCAGCAGTTACTCTCGGTTCTCCGGGGATTATGGCTACACCTTC.

This chain uses TRBV19 with TRBJ1-1; 7 bases match TRBD1. Germline V CDR1 and CDR2: LNHDA, SQIVND (reference sequence). With V trimmed by 7 bases and J by 0 bases, 14 bases remained unmatched. The CDR3 runs to 17 residues. CDR3 in DNA: TGTGCCAGTACACGTGGGGCAGGGGGTGTTGTGAACACTGAAGCTTTCTTT. This encodes CASTRGAGGVVNTEAFF.

The V gene is TRBV29-1, the J gene TRBJ1-1, with D possibly matching TRBD1 (5 bases). Germline V gene lookup returns CDR1 SQVTM and CDR2 ANQGSEA. Deletions cut 4 bases from V and 1 base from J, with 13 bases between. CDR3 length: 14 amino acids. The CDR3 spells CSVALNRGNTEAFF. The DNA of the CDR3 is TGCAGCGTTGCGTTAAATAGGGGGAACACTGAAGCTTTCTTT.

The chain combines TRBV19 with TRBJ2-2; D possibly uses TRBD1 or TRBD2 (5 bases each). CDR3 length: 13 amino acids. Germline V gene lookup returns CDR1 LNHDA and CDR2 SQIVND (reference sequence). Trimming took off 3 bases at V and 6 bases at J, with 8 bases between the two ends. CDR3 sequence: CASSMGTPGELFF. CDR3 coding DNA: TGTGCCAGTAGTATGGGGACCCCCGGGGAGCTGTTTTTT.

This clone appeared a few times. The CDR3 sequence: CASSEDRGINQPQHF. The CDR3, as DNA: TGTGCCAGCAGTGAGGACAGGGGGATCAATCAGCCCCAGCATTTT. The chain employs TRBV2 and TRBJ1-5; 10 bases are a match to TRBD1. From germline, CDR1 is SNHLY and CDR2 FYNNEI. With V trimmed by 3 bases and J by 3 bases, 2 bases remained unmatched. CDR3 length: 15 residues. Based on the CDR3 plus reference TRBV2 and TRBJ1-5, the full variable domain is EPEVTQTPSHQVTQMGQEVILRCVPISNHLYFYWYRQILGQKVEFLVSFYNNEISEKSEIFDDQFSVERPDGSNFTLKIRSTKLEDSAMYFCASSEDRGINQPQHFGDGTRLSIL.

The chain links TRBV19 to TRBJ1-5, with 9 nucleotides matching TRBD1. Germline CDR1 and CDR2: LNHDA and SQIVND (reference sequence). The length of the CDR3 is 16 residues. J was trimmed by 4 bases and V by 6 bases; bases with no gene match: 10. In nucleotides, the CDR3 is TGTGCCAGTAGCCTCATATGGGGACAGGGTAATCAGCCCCAGCATTTT. It codes for CASSLIWGQGNQPQHF.

V and J are TRBV27 and TRBJ2-3; possibly TRBD2 for D (7 bases). The CDR3 extends over 16 amino acids. Per the germline V gene, CDR1 is MNHEY and CDR2 is SMNVEV (reference sequence). Trimming cost V 2 bases and J 8 bases, with 20 bases left between them. CDR3 nucleotides: TGTGCCAGCAGTTTACCCGGGGGGCGGGAGTGGGGTACGCAGTATTTT. It translates to CASSLPGGREWGTQYF.

Comments on this clone: The identical CDR3 is also encoded by other nucleotide sequences in the sample. The chain is built from TRBV19 and TRBJ2-3; D remains ambiguous. Germline V gene lookup returns CDR1 LNHDA and CDR2 SQIVND (reference sequence). V shed 3 bases and J shed 6 bases, with 7 bases lying between them. The CDR3 totals 12 residues. The chain's CDR3 is CASSIRADTQYF. The CDR3 nucleotides read TGTGCCAGTAGTATTCGGGCGGATACGCAGTATTTT.